What follows is one TCR beta chain and its context. Its antigen is currently unknown. The sample originates from a study of somatic mutations in cytotoxic T cells in rheumatoid arthritis. As for the study in general: Flow sorting of some V beta antibody-stained T cells reached nearly 100% purity, with V beta1+ cells also TCRB-sequenced. Findings and limits, study-wide: The authors did not adjust the slight TRBV07 underrepresentation in rheumatoid arthritis patients for multiple comparisons. With about 60 patients examined, roughly eight had a largest CD8+ clone exceeding 20% of CD8+ cells.

Profiling relied on immunoSEQ multiplex PCR, and the TCRdb table lists in-frame clones only, not all of them. This sample has several thousand clones, with around three quarters found just once. This CDR3 is 12 amino acids long. Germline loops: CDR1 SGDLS, CDR2 YYNGEE. Positively selected by magnetic beads, CD4+ and CD8+ cells were purity-checked by flow cytometry. The specimen was CD8+ T cells sorted from blood. The chain joins TRBV9 to TRBJ2-5, with D perhaps matching TRBD1 (5 bases). TRBJ2-7 matches the DNA end more closely, so the J call is doubtful. The receptor comes from a woman in her 50s in good health. The chain's CDR3 is CASSQDNYEQYF. In DNA form, the CDR3 reads TGTGCCAGCAGCCAGGACAACTACGAGCAGTACTTC.